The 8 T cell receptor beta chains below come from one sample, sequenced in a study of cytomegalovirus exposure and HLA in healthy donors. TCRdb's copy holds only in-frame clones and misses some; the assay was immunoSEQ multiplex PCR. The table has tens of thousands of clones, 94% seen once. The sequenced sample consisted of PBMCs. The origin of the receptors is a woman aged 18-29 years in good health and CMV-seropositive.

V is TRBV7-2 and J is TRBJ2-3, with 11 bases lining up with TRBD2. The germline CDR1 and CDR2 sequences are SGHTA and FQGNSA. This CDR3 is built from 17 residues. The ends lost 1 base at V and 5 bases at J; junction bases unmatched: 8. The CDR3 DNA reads TGTGCCAGCAGCTTAGACTTAGCGGGGGGGCCTAGAGATACGCAGTATTTT. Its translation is CASSLDLAGGPRDTQYF.

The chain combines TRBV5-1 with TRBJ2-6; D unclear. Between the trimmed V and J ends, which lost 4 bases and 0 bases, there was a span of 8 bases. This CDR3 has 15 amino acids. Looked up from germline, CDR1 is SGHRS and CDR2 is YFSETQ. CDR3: CASSLPGSGANVLTF. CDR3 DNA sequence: TGCGCCAGCAGCCTCCCCGGCTCTGGGGCCAACGTCCTGACTTTC. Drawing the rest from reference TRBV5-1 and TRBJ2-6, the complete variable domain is KAGVTQTPRYLIKTRGQQVTLSCSPISGHRSVSWYQQTPGQGLQFLFEYFSETQRNKGNFPGRFSGRQFSNSRSEMNVSTLELGDSALYLCASSLPGSGANVLTFGAGSRLTVL.

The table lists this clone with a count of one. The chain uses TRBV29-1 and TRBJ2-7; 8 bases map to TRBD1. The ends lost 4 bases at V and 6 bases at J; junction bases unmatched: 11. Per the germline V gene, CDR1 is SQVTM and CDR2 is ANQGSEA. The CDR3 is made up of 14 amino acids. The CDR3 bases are TGCAGCGTTGTGCGGCAGGGGGCGACGGGCGAGCAGTACTTC. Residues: CSVVRQGATGEQYF.

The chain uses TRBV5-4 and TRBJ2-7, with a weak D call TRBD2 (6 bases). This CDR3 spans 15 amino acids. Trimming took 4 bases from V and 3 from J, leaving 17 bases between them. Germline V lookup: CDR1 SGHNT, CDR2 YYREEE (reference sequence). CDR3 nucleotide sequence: TGTGCCAGCAGCCCTGGGGGGTTAGCGGTCTACGAGCAGTACTTC. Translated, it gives CASSPGGLAVYEQYF.

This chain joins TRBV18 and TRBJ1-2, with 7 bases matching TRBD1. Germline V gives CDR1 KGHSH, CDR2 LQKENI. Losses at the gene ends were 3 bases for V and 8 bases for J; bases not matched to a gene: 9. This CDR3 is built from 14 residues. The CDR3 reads CASSPSDRRWGYTF. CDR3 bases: TGTGCCAGCTCACCGTCGGACAGGCGGTGGGGCTACACCTTC.

This CDR3 is CASSQLTGSFSTNEKLFF. DNA for the CDR3: TGTGCCAGCAGCCAATTGACAGGGTCGTTTTCAACTAATGAAAAACTGTTTTTT. The chain recombines TRBV7-2 with TRBJ1-4; 7 bases are a match to TRBD1. The CDR3 is made up of 18 amino acids. Trimming cost V 5 bases and J 0 bases; bases outside gene matches: 12. Looked up from germline, CDR1 is SGHTA and CDR2 is FQGNSA.

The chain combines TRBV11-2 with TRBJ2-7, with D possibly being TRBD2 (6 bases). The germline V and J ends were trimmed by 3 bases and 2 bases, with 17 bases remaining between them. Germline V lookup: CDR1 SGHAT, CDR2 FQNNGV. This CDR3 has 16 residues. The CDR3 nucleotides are TGTGCCAGCAGCTTGCGTCAACTAGCTCGCACCTACGAGCAGTACTTC. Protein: CASSLRQLARTYEQYF.

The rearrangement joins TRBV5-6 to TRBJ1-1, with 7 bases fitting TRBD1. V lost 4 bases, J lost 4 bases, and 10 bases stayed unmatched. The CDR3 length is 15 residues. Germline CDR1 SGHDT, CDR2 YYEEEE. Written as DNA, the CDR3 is TGTGCCAGCAGCCTAGACAGGGAGTTGAGCACTGAAGCTTTCTTT. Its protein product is CASSLDRELSTEAFF.